The 25 T cell receptor beta chains listed next were all sequenced from one sample in a study of blood T cells in healthy people across ages. The use of a sample-barcoded 5' primer and a J-beta primer mix characterized a second PCR of roughly 6 to 11 cycles. TCRdb reprocessed the 5' RACE reads with MiXCR, giving one entry per CDR3 protein. The table has more than 1.4 million distinct CDR3 sequences, approximately 42% seen once. What was sequenced was blood. These receptors were obtained from a woman aged 18-29 years in good health.

The V gene is TRBV6-5, the J gene TRBJ2-4; TRBD1 is a possible D gene (5 bases). The DNA end is more similar to TRBJ2-7, so the J call may be wrong. Germline values: CDR1 MNHEY, CDR2 SVGAGI. The CDR3 totals 15 residues. This chain's CDR3 is CASSYFDSGLYEQYF. CDR3 sequence (DNA): TGTGCCAGCAGTTACTTCGACAGTGGTCTCTACGAGCAGTACTTC.

The chain combines TRBV29-1 with TRBJ2-1; tentatively, D is TRBD1 (6 bases). V shed 6 bases and J shed 7 bases, with 19 bases lying between them. The CDR3 extends over 14 amino acids. Germline CDR1 reads SQVTM; CDR2 reads ANQGSEA. The CDR3 loop reads CSVGDSGDMNEQFF. As DNA, the CDR3 is TGCAGCGTGGGAGACTCAGGGGATATGAATGAGCAGTTCTTC.

The chain uses TRBV5-8 and TRBJ2-3, with 7 bases lining up with TRBD1. Germline V gives CDR1 SGHTS, CDR2 YDEGEE. This CDR3 contains 15 residues. With 5 bases clipped from V and 2 bases from J, the junction kept 8 bases outside the gene matches. The CDR3 region is CASRATDRSTDTQYF. The CDR3 DNA reads as TGTGCCAGCAGAGCAACGGACAGGTCCACAGATACGCAGTATTTT. The full variable domain, its missing parts supplied by reference TRBV5-8 and TRBJ2-3, is EAGVTQSPTHLIKTRGQQATLRCSPISGHTSVYWYQQALGLGLQFLLWYDEGEERNRGNFPPRFSGRQFPNYSSELNVNALELEDSALYLCASRATDRSTDTQYFGPGTRLTVL.

This clonotype was seen more than once but under ten times. The DNA of the CDR3 is TGCAGTGCAAAACCGGGACAGGGGAACACAGATACGCAGTATTTT. Translated, it gives CSAKPGQGNTDTQYF. This chain uses TRBV20-1 with TRBJ2-3, with TRBD1 matching 10 bases. The CDR3 is 15 residues long. Trimming cost V 6 bases and J 2 bases; bases outside gene matches: 8. Germline V gives CDR1 DFQATT, CDR2 SNEGSKA (reference sequence).

The chain is built from TRBV5-1 and TRBJ1-2, with 7 bases aligning to TRBD1. Looked up from germline, CDR1 is SGHRS and CDR2 is YFSETQ. This CDR3 is built from 14 residues. The junction had 4 bases not matched to a gene; V was cut back by 3 bases and J by 2 bases. Here the CDR3 reads CASSCCRGNYGYTF. The CDR3, as DNA: TGCGCCAGCAGCTGCTGCAGGGGGAACTATGGCTACACCTTC. The full variable domain, with the rest looked up from reference TRBV5-1 and TRBJ1-2, is KAGVTQTPRYLIKTRGQQVTLSCSPISGHRSVSWYQQTPGQGLQFLFEYFSETQRNKGNFPGRFSGRQFSNSRSEMNVSTLELGDSALYLCASSCCRGNYGYTFGSGTRLTVV.

The genes are TRBV6-1 and TRBJ2-5; 12 nucleotides agree with TRBD2. The germline CDR1 and CDR2 sequences are MNHNS and SASEGT. V was clipped by 8 bases and J by 1 base; unmatched bases: 5. The CDR3 is 15 amino acids. CDR3 coding DNA: TGTGCCAGCTGTTGGACTAGCGGGGCCCAAGAGACCCAGTACTTC. It translates to CASCWTSGAQETQYF.

The CDR3 DNA sequence: TGTGCCAGCAGCATACAGGGGGCGGACACCGGGGAGCTGTTTTTT. Its protein product is CASSIQGADTGELFF. The chain has TRBV7-8 and TRBJ2-2; 9 bases are a match to TRBD1. V gave up 5 bases and J gave up 3 bases; unmatched junction bases: 4. Germline lookup yields CDR1 SGHVS and CDR2 FQNEAQ. The length of the CDR3 is 15 residues.

This clonotype was counted between two and nine times. This chain uses TRBV6-6 with TRBJ2-3; 9 positions agree with TRBD2. The CDR3 spans 16 residues. Trimming cost V 6 bases and J 3 bases; bases outside gene matches: 10. Looked up from germline, CDR1 is MNHNY and CDR2 is SVGAGI (reference sequence). The CDR3 loop is CASRTTSGADTDTQYF. The CDR3 DNA is TGTGCCAGCAGAACGACTAGCGGTGCCGATACAGATACGCAGTATTTT.

The V call is TRBV7-8, the J call TRBJ2-2; D is uncertain. The germline gives CDR1 SGHVS, CDR2 FQNEAQ. This CDR3 has 13 amino acids. Trimming shortened V by 5 bases and J by 6 bases, and 10 bases separated the two germline ends. CDR3 residues: CASSGRLPGELFF. CDR3 nucleotides: TGTGCCAGCAGCGGGCGCCTCCCCGGGGAGCTGTTTTTT.

This clonotype was recorded only once. This chain joins TRBV10-3 and TRBJ1-2; 7 bases agree with TRBD1. V gave up 5 bases and J gave up 3 bases; unmatched junction bases: 6. The CDR3 runs 14 residues. Germline V CDR1 and CDR2: ENHRY, SYGVKD. The CDR3 region has the DNA TGTGCCATCAGTTCCGCGGGACAGCACTATGGCTACACCTTC. It is translated as CAISSAGQHYGYTF.

This rearrangement joins TRBV6-5 to TRBJ2-5; D is unclear. Matching the DNA end better, TRBJ2-7 makes the J call doubtful. This CDR3 spans 15 amino acids. Germline assignment: CDR1 MNHEY and CDR2 SVGAGI. Here the CDR3 reads CASKRGDVSLGEQYF. Written as DNA, the CDR3 is TGTGCCAGCAAGCGCGGTGACGTGAGCCTCGGCGAGCAGTACTTC.

This clonotype showed up just a few times. The chain carries TRBV27 and TRBJ2-1; TRBD2 aligns across 10 bases. CDR3 length: 14 residues. V trimming: 0 bases; J trimming: 7 bases; junction bases outside the gene matches: 0. Germline loops: CDR1 MNHEY, CDR2 SMNVEV (reference sequence). This CDR3 is CASSLSLAGNEQFF. The CDR3 bases are TGTGCCAGCAGTTTATCACTAGCGGGAAATGAGCAGTTCTTC.

About this clonotype itself: With a much larger clone just one base away, this may be a read error. The V gene is TRBV12-3 or TRBV12-4, the J gene TRBJ2-5, with a weak D call TRBD1 (7 bases). The CDR3 is 14 residues long. V shed 3 bases and J shed 11 bases, with 19 bases lying between them. Here the CDR3 reads CASSFQGGMGEQYF. As DNA, the CDR3 is TGTGCCAGCAGTTTTCAGGGGGGAATGGGTGAGCAGTACTTC.

The chain links TRBV29-1 to TRBJ2-5; tentatively, D is TRBD2 (5 bases). Germline-derived CDR1 and CDR2 are SQVTM and ANQGSEA. This CDR3 region has 12 residues. The germline V and J ends were trimmed by 8 bases and 5 bases, with 15 bases remaining between them. CDR3 amino acids: CSSMTGVETQYF. The CDR3 DNA reads TGCAGCTCAATGACCGGGGTGGAGACCCAGTACTTC.

In its sample, this clonotype was seen many times. A much more abundant neighbour one base away suggests this may be a read error. V usage is TRBV7-2 and J usage is TRBJ2-7; the D gene could be TRBD1 or TRBD2 (5 bases each). Per the germline V gene, CDR1 is SGHTA and CDR2 is FQGNSA. The CDR3 spans 15 residues. V lost 5 bases and J lost 7, with 21 bases in between. CDR3: CASSRPNGTPREQYF. The DNA of the CDR3 is TGTGCCAGCAGCCGTCCTAACGGGACCCCTCGGGAGCAGTACTTC.

This clonotype occurred a few times. The CDR3 DNA sequence: TGTGCCAGCCTTGGTGCGGGGCTCGGAATAACAGATACGCAGTATTTT. Translating it yields CASLGAGLGITDTQYF. This chain joins TRBV2 and TRBJ2-3; D is perhaps TRBD2 (6 bases). Trimming cost V 8 bases and J 3 bases, with 21 bases left between them. This CDR3 region has 16 residues. The germline gives CDR1 SNHLY, CDR2 FYNNEI.

This sequence joins TRBV7-9 and TRBJ1-2; D is unresolved. Trimming stripped 1 base from V and 8 bases from J, with 17 bases between. The CDR3 is 15 amino acids. Per germline, CDR1 SEHNR and CDR2 FQNEAQ (reference sequence). CDR3 nucleotides: TGTGCCAGCAGCTTAGAGACGACCCCCGGCGGCGGCTACACCTTC. This codes for CASSLETTPGGGYTF.

Many counts were recorded for this clonotype. This rearrangement joins TRBV6-5 to TRBJ2-7; either TRBD1 or TRBD2 may supply D (5 bases each). The V gene's germline CDR1 is MNHEY and CDR2 SVGAGI. The CDR3 is 14 residues long. V was shortened by 0 bases and J by 2 bases, with 8 bases between the two germline ends. DNA for the CDR3: TGTGCCAGCAGTTACTCGGGACGGACCTACGAGCAGTACTTC. This translates into CASSYSGRTYEQYF.

V usage is TRBV14 and J usage is TRBJ2-7; a possible D gene is TRBD1 (6 bases). Germline CDR1 SGHDN, CDR2 FVKESK. V was cut by 8 bases and J by 3 bases, with 17 bases left in between. There are 14 residues in the CDR3. Written as DNA, the CDR3 is TGTGCCAGCCAAGAGTCAGGGGCGGACTACGAGCAGTACTTC. This codes for CASQESGADYEQYF.

In its sample, this clonotype was seen a few times. CDR3 region: CATSRRDSFSNQPQHF. CDR3 nucleotides: TGTGCCACCAGCAGAAGGGACTCCTTCAGCAATCAGCCCCAGCATTTT. The chain is built from TRBV15 and TRBJ1-5; the D gene is possibly TRBD1 (5 bases). The CDR3 runs to 16 residues. CDR1 and CDR2 (germline): LNHNV, YYDKDF (reference sequence). V was clipped by 2 bases and J by 1 base, with 12 bases between them.

The chain links TRBV4-1 to TRBJ2-7; 7 bases map to TRBD2. J gave up 7 bases and V 1 base, and 19 bases lay outside the gene matches. Germline V lookup: CDR1 MGHRA, CDR2 YSYEKL. The CDR3 contains 18 residues. CDR3 sequence (DNA): TGCGCCAGCAGCCAAGGCTGGGCATTGGGGGGGAGTTACAATGAGCAGTACTTC. Protein: CASSQGWALGGSYNEQYF.

The CDR3, as DNA: TGTGCCAGCTCACGCCAGGAATACCAAGAGACCCAGTACTTC. This codes for CASSRQEYQETQYF. J is TRBJ2-5 and V is TRBV18; D gene unclear. The CDR3 spans 14 residues. Trimming took off 4 bases at V and 0 bases at J, with 9 bases between the two ends. Per the germline V gene, CDR1 is KGHSH and CDR2 is LQKENI.

This clonotype was observed a few times. J is TRBJ2-7 and V is TRBV6-2 or TRBV6-3; no definite D call. Germline assignment: CDR1 MNHEY and CDR2 SVGEGT. The CDR3 covers 14 residues. The V end lost 8 bases, the J end lost 2 bases, and 16 bases lay between the germline ends. In DNA form, the CDR3 reads TGTGCCAGCTGGGCCCTGACCCCAGCCTACGAGCAGTACTTC. It codes for CASWALTPAYEQYF.

The V and J genes are TRBV6-1 and TRBJ2-3; 8 positions agree with TRBD1. This CDR3 is built from 18 residues. CDR1 and CDR2 from the germline V gene are MNHNS and SASEGT. V was pared by 2 bases and J by 5 bases, with 15 bases of the junction left unmatched. The CDR3 loop is CASSEFLGSTGAKDTQYF. Here the CDR3 DNA reads TGTGCCAGCAGTGAATTCCTAGGGTCGACAGGGGCGAAAGATACGCAGTATTTT.

The sample holds a few counts of this clonotype. The chain carries TRBV20-1 and TRBJ2-1; D remains ambiguous. Germline CDR1 DFQATT, CDR2 SNEGSKA (reference sequence). V was cut by 5 bases and J by 6 bases, with 11 bases left in between. This CDR3 contains 12 residues. The CDR3 spells CSAPKNLNEQFF. CDR3 bases: TGCAGTGCTCCTAAAAACCTCAATGAGCAGTTCTTC.